This T cell receptor (beta chain) was captured in a study of regulatory T cells in long-lasting Graves disease (dated by TCRdb to the early 2020s). For the wider study: Antithyroid drugs had been taken for less than 3 months by newly diagnosed Graves' disease patients. This study used TCR sequencing and RNA sequencing of peripheral blood to compare persistent Graves' disease patients against newly diagnosed Graves' disease patients. TCR sequencing covered 13 persistent and approximately 20 newly diagnosed Graves' disease patients, approximately 33 samples in total. The study took place in China and was registered as a clinical trial.

Paper-wide results and their limitations: As a limitation, the authors acknowledged that the small sample size may reduce accuracy. Lower TCR Shannon entropy and fewer highly expanded clones were observed in persistent Graves' disease patients than in newly diagnosed patients, which suggested clonal expansion. Patients with persistent disease shared more public clonotypes (about 2,500) than newly diagnosed patients did (about 1,000). Only peripheral blood was studied, because thyroid tissue, the primary lesion, was inaccessible. Persistent disease showed preferential use of TRBV28, TRBJ1-2 and TRBJ2-5, whereas newly diagnosed disease favored TRBV20-1 and TRBJ2-1. Only the TCR beta chain was sequenced and analyzed.

Concerning this clonotype itself: What antigen it recognizes has not been identified. Per-base qualities were not stored, and no clone one base away is much larger.

V trim: 0 bases; J trim: 4 bases; unmatched bases: 2. The CDR3 numbers 16 residues from cysteine through phenylalanine. Only the CDR3 part of the read is kept: 48 bases, read in frame from the first base. CDR1 and CDR2 (MGHRA, YSYEKL) derive from the germline V gene. Per the publication, the time point label means: newly diagnosed GD, antithyroid drugs for less than 3 months. RNA was extracted from PBMCs in TRIzol for both TCR sequencing and RNA sequencing. Graves' disease was diagnosed according to American Thyroid Association guidelines. The patients came from an endocrinology department in Xi'an, China. From each patient, roughly 9 milliliters of peripheral blood was collected into an EDTA anticoagulant tube. Ficoll Paque Plus density gradient separation was used to isolate PBMCs, and no additional T cell sorting was done. RNA quality was checked with an Agilent 2100 Bioanalyzer and agarose gel, and concentration with a NanoDrop 2000.

Library method: multiplex PCR. The sequencing machine was an Illumina HiSeq 4000. TCR beta libraries were built with iRepertoire HTBI primers and Arm-PCR amplification of CDR3 regions. Before sequencing, the PCR products went through gel purification. On the study's bioinformatics: A total of some 65 TRBV and 14 TRBJ segments were identified across samples and were used for gene usage analysis of CDR3 amino acid clonotypes. COPE and FqMerger were used to merge filtered high-quality paired reads into contigs. BLAST was used to align contigs to IMGT TRBV, TRBD and TRBJ reference genes, and CDR3 was defined according to IMGT. Any clonotype with a frequency above 0.1% was classified as a highly expanded clone. Shannon entropy served as the measure of repertoire diversity, while the Gini coefficient captured V-J evenness. A clonotype found in more than one individual was treated as public. TCRdb handled the public reads itself, with Q25 trimming in fastp and clone calling in MiXCR, and kept productive beta chains. All rows with the same CDR3 protein become a single entry with the most common DNA and genes. These V and J calls rely on TCRdb rather than the paper's analysis. A total of about 530,000 distinct CDR3 sequences appear in this sample, roughly a sixth of them only once. Just under 25% of the sample is in the top ten clones.

The sample also formed part of further work on T cells in Graves' hyperthyroidism and ophthalmopathy. The second study reports: Graves' hyperthyroidism was defined as stable when no progression to ophthalmopathy occurred over 18 months of follow-up. Hyperthyroidism patients were newly diagnosed, had a disease duration of under 2 months, and were aged 18 to 65 years. Exclusion was applied to patients with uncontrolled infections, other autoimmune diseases, pregnancy or lactation. Diagnoses were established on the basis of clinical symptoms, serum thyroxine and TRAb, thyroid ultrasound, and orbital computed tomography. The first round of RT-PCR for the TCR CDR3 was performed with the HTBI primer set and the Qiagen OneStep RT-PCR kit. Blood samples also contained most of the expanded thyroid clonotypes (frequency above 0.001), which suggests that blood repertoires may reflect thyroid immune responses. A 13 V-J signature model separated ophthalmopathy from stable hyperthyroidism, with roughly 88% sensitivity and roughly 81% specificity in cross-validation and 80%/75% in testing. In validation, the model predicted progression to ophthalmopathy with approximately 71% sensitivity and 72% to 85% specificity, a median of 6.5 months before onset. To identify TCR V-J signatures that set the groups apart, the researchers used a discovery cohort of 95 to 100 patients, made up of 43 with Graves' ophthalmopathy and around 58 with stable Graves' hyperthyroidism. Prospective prediction of ophthalmopathy was tested in an independent validation cohort of 18 to 20 hyperthyroidism patients and 15 to 17 patients who later progressed to ophthalmopathy. The roughly 100 discovery patients were randomly split 7:3 into training and test sets. Thyroid tissue and blood T-cell repertoires from about six Graves' hyperthyroidism patients were also compared in the study. After sampling, hyperthyroidism patients received methimazole starting at 30 mg daily, and ophthalmopathy patients received high-dose intravenous methylprednisolone. A second multiplex PCR round built the libraries, followed by size selection and purification. Sequencing of the libraries was done on an Illumina HiSeq2000 using paired-end 100 bp reads. SOAPnuke was used to process the raw data, removing reads that contained adapters or uncalled bases, had a mean Phred below 15, or lacked an exact match to the constant primer or identifier. COPE v1.2.5 was used to merge high-quality paired reads, and clonotypes were defined as unique nucleotide sequences. Clonotypes were aligned to IMGT TRBV, TRBD and TRBJ reference segments using MiTCR v1.1. Only V-J combinations with frequency above 0.0001, covering about 99% of repertoires, were analysed. The TCS score was defined as the ratio of F50 (clonal expansion) to E x V (chaos), calculated using BLOSUM62-based TCRdist between CDR3 peptides within each V-J. Welch's t-statistics and random forest reduced approximately 520 V-J features to about 13, which were used in a naive Bayes classifier (R e1071). Sample size was not statistically predetermined, and investigators were not blinded to group allocation. According to the paper, TCR Vbeta CDR3 sequencing was carried out on more than 120 peripheral blood samples, which came from fewer than 50 ophthalmopathy, under 80 hyperthyroidism and approximately 17 progressor patients.

This material consisted of peripheral blood mononuclear cells (PBMCs), taken at new diagnosis, from a patient treated with antithyroid drugs. The rearrangement combines TRBV4-1 with TRBJ2-1, with 11 junctional bases fitting TRBD2. This clonotype originated in a woman between 40 and 65 years old with Graves disease. Donor details come from another sample of the same person, matched by shared clones. The CDR3 in this case is CASSQDPSGGYNEQFF. The DNA is TGCGCCAGCAGCCAAGATCCTAGCGGGGGGTACAATGAGCAGTTCTTC.